Presented here are 24 T cell receptor beta chains from one specimen sequenced in a study of T cell responses to AZD1222 COVID-19 vaccine. Profiling relied on immunoSEQ multiplex PCR, and the TCRdb table lists in-frame clones only, not all of them. Counted here are 90,000 to 120,000 clones, 70% to 90% occurring once; the ten biggest clones make up 4.8%. The sample was peripheral blood, taken 28 days after the second AZD1222 dose. Receptor source: an adult who received the AZD1222 COVID-19 vaccine.

V is TRBV24-1 and J is TRBJ1-3; D remains ambiguous. The CDR3 covers 16 residues. V shed 12 bases and J shed 0 bases, with 20 bases lying between them. CDR1 is KGHDR, CDR2 SFDVKD, per germline. CDR3 protein: CASRGADSVSGNTIYF. Here the CDR3 DNA reads TGTGCCTCCCGAGGAGCTGACTCCGTCTCTGGAAACACCATATATTTT.

The chain couples TRBV27 to TRBJ1-6; no reliable D call. Germline assignment: CDR1 MNHEY and CDR2 SMNVEV (reference sequence). The CDR3 runs to 16 residues. V dropped 2 bases and J dropped 4 bases, with 12 bases sitting between them. The chain's CDR3 is CASSLRRAIYNSPLHF. CDR3 coding DNA: TGTGCCAGCAGTTTAAGGAGGGCCATATATAATTCACCCCTCCACTTT.

CDR3 coding DNA: TGTGCCAGCAGCACGAGGACCGCTCCCTACAATGAGCAGTTCTTC. Its translation: CASSTRTAPYNEQFF. The chain combines TRBV7-9 with TRBJ2-1, with D unresolved. The CDR3 extends over 15 amino acids. CDR1 and CDR2 from the germline V gene are SEHNR and FQNEAQ (reference sequence). V was cut by 5 bases and J by 2 bases, with 13 bases left in between.

V gene TRBV19 combines with J gene TRBJ2-7; TRBD2 matches at 14 bases. The junction had 9 bases not matched to a gene; V was cut back by 6 bases and J by 5 bases. Germline CDR1 is LNHDA and CDR2 is SQIVND (reference sequence). This CDR3 spans 16 amino acids. The CDR3 DNA follows: TGTGCCAGTAGCCCCCGGGGGACTAGCGGGGGCCACGAGCAGTACTTC. This translates into CASSPRGTSGGHEQYF.

The genes are TRBV6-2 or TRBV6-3 and TRBJ2-1; D may match TRBD1 or TRBD2 (7 bases each). Trimming took off 5 bases at V and 6 bases at J, with 14 bases between the two ends. Per germline, CDR1 MNHEY and CDR2 SVGEGT. The CDR3 covers 14 residues. This CDR3 is CASSRRGGRNEQFF. The DNA for the CDR3 is TGTGCCAGCAGTCGCAGGGGGGGCCGCAATGAGCAGTTCTTC.

Only one count was recorded for this clone. This chain links TRBV7-9 with TRBJ1-2, with D perhaps TRBD1 (5 bases). The CDR3 totals 13 residues. Germline lookup yields CDR1 SEHNR and CDR2 FQNEAQ (reference sequence). Between the trimmed V and J ends, which lost 5 bases and 4 bases, there was a span of 11 bases. The CDR3 DNA follows: TGTGCCAGCAGCCCGGTTGGGGGCTATGGCTACACCTTC. As protein: CASSPVGGYGYTF.

The J gene is TRBJ2-7, the V gene TRBV19, with D perhaps matching TRBD1 (6 bases). Germline CDR1 LNHDA, CDR2 SQIVND (reference sequence). Between the trimmed V and J ends, which lost 6 bases and 3 bases, there was a span of 24 bases. The CDR3 has 17 amino acids. The CDR3 spells CASSPIKDSLSLYEQYF. The CDR3 bases are TGTGCCAGTAGCCCTATCAAGGACAGCTTGTCCCTCTACGAGCAGTACTTC.

The V gene is TRBV12-3 or TRBV12-4, the J gene TRBJ2-2; no firm D call. The CDR3 runs to 13 residues. The germline V and J ends were trimmed by 1 base and 7 bases, with 7 bases remaining between them. As DNA, the CDR3 is TGTGCCAGCAGTTTAGATGCAGGCGGGGAGCTGTTTTTT. Its protein product is CASSLDAGGELFF.

This CDR3 reads CATSRDGDSYEQFF. CDR3 bases: TGTGCCACCAGCAGAGATGGGGACAGCTATGAGCAGTTCTTC. V gene TRBV15 combines with J gene TRBJ2-1, with 7 bases aligning to TRBD1. The CDR3 runs to 14 residues. The trim removed 0 bases at V and 8 bases at J, leaving 4 bases unmatched. From germline, CDR1 is LNHNV and CDR2 YYDKDF (reference sequence).

Here the CDR3 DNA reads TGTGCCAGCAGCTCCCTGGGGGGGGACGCCTGGCACGAGCAGTACTTC. This sequence encodes CASSSLGGDAWHEQYF. This chain joins TRBV5-5 and TRBJ2-7; 7 nucleotides match TRBD2. The J segment lost 5 bases and the V segment lost 3 bases, leaving 14 bases of the junction unmatched. The CDR3 covers 16 residues. Germline assignment: CDR1 SGHKS and CDR2 YYEKEE (reference sequence).

The rearrangement links TRBV5-1 to TRBJ1-1; possibly TRBD1 for D (6 bases). The CDR3 runs to 14 residues. CDR1 is SGHRS, CDR2 YFSETQ, per germline. V lost 4 bases and J 10 bases, leaving 20 bases between the germline ends. This CDR3 is CASSQEGQRWGAFF. The CDR3, as DNA: TGCGCCAGCAGCCAAGAAGGACAGCGGTGGGGAGCTTTCTTT.

The V gene is TRBV7-2, the J gene TRBJ1-5; D uncertain. The CDR3 has 15 residues. Per germline, CDR1 SGHTA and CDR2 FQGNSA. With 3 bases removed from V and 0 bases from J, the gap between germline ends came to 9 bases. CDR3 sequence: CASSFGRSSNQPQHF. The CDR3 DNA follows: TGTGCCAGCAGCTTCGGCAGGTCTAGCAATCAGCCCCAGCATTTT. The full variable domain, in which reference TRBV7-2 and TRBJ1-5 provide the parts outside the CDR3, is GAGVSQSPSNKVTEKGKDVELRCDPISGHTALYWYRQSLGQGLEFLIYFQGNSAPDKSGLPSDRFSAERTGGSVSTLTIQRTQQEDSAVYLCASSFGRSSNQPQHFGDGTRLSIL.

This rearrangement joins TRBV4-1 to TRBJ1-2; the match to TRBD1 covers 8 bases. The CDR3 consists of 16 residues. V lost 3 bases and J lost 7; bases outside the gene matches: 13. CDR1 MGHRA and CDR2 YSYEKL come from the germline V gene. DNA for the CDR3: TGCGCCAGCAGCCACCTTTTGTCAGGGGGCCCTCGTGGCTACACCTTC. Its translation: CASSHLLSGGPRGYTF.

The chain joins TRBV27 to TRBJ1-1; TRBD1 aligns across 7 bases. The CDR3 covers 13 residues. Germline V gene sequence: CDR1 MNHEY, CDR2 SMNVEV (reference sequence). V lost 4 bases to trimming and J lost 4 bases; unmatched junction nucleotides: 3. The CDR3 here is CASSWAGGTEAFF. Written as DNA, the CDR3 is TGTGCCAGCAGTTGGGCAGGGGGCACTGAAGCTTTCTTT.

Only one count was recorded for this clone. The chain employs TRBV25-1 and TRBJ1-2; 8 nucleotides line up with TRBD1. Germline V gene sequence: CDR1 MGHDK, CDR2 SYGVNS. J was trimmed by 7 bases and V by 3 bases; bases with no gene match: 7. The CDR3 extends over 14 amino acids. In DNA form, the CDR3 reads TGTGCCAGCAGTGACACAGGGGGTAGAAGTGGCTACACCTTC. As protein: CASSDTGGRSGYTF.

The chain joins TRBV6-1 to TRBJ2-7; 9 nucleotides match TRBD1. Germline V lookup: CDR1 MNHNS, CDR2 SASEGT. V was pared by 1 base and J by 3 bases, with 7 bases of the junction left unmatched. The CDR3 extends over 16 amino acids. CDR3 coding DNA: TGTGCCAGCAGTGAAGTAAGTGGGACAGGGAGCTACGAGCAGTACTTC. Its protein product is CASSEVSGTGSYEQYF.

The gene calls are TRBV5-1 and TRBJ2-3; D perhaps matches TRBD2 (7 bases). The germline V and J ends were trimmed by 2 bases and 2 bases, with 12 bases remaining between them. Germline-derived CDR1 and CDR2 are SGHRS and YFSETQ. This CDR3 region has 15 residues. The CDR3, as DNA: TGCGCCAGCAGCTTAGGGGGGGATTACACAGATACGCAGTATTTT. It yields the protein CASSLGGDYTDTQYF. The whole variable domain, remainder taken from reference TRBV5-1 and TRBJ2-3, is KAGVTQTPRYLIKTRGQQVTLSCSPISGHRSVSWYQQTPGQGLQFLFEYFSETQRNKGNFPGRFSGRQFSNSRSEMNVSTLELGDSALYLCASSLGGDYTDTQYFGPGTRLTVL.

This rearrangement joins TRBV28 to TRBJ2-6; D gene uncertain. This CDR3 region has 17 residues. The V gene's germline CDR1 is MDHEN and CDR2 SYDVKM. V was shortened by 2 bases and J by 2 bases, with 13 bases between the two germline ends. The CDR3 sequence: CASSLGGGQAGANVLTF. CDR3 in DNA: TGTGCCAGCAGTTTAGGCGGTGGGCAGGCTGGGGCCAACGTCCTGACTTTC.

This chain uses TRBV7-6 with TRBJ2-7; TRBD1 agrees at 7 bases. This CDR3 spans 15 amino acids. Germline V gives CDR1 SGHVS, CDR2 FNYEAQ. V was clipped by 1 base and J by 0 bases; unmatched bases: 3. The CDR3 sequence is CASSLEGQSSYEQYF. Here the CDR3 DNA reads TGTGCCAGCAGCTTAGAGGGACAGAGCTCCTACGAGCAGTACTTC.

The chain links TRBV6-5 to TRBJ1-4, with 12 bases fitting TRBD1. There are 15 residues in the CDR3. Germline CDR1 and CDR2: MNHEY and SVGAGI. The trim removed 0 bases at V and 9 bases at J, leaving 2 bases unmatched. CDR3 sequence (DNA): TGTGCCAGCAGTTACTCGGGGACAGGGGGCCAAAAACTGTTTTTT. This codes for CASSYSGTGGQKLFF.

The V and J genes are TRBV5-6 and TRBJ2-7; D gene uncertain. The CDR3 is made up of 14 amino acids. With 4 bases removed from V and 0 bases from J, the gap between germline ends came to 11 bases. Germline-derived CDR1 and CDR2 are SGHDT and YYEEEE. In nucleotides, the CDR3 is TGTGCCAGCAGCCTGGACGGCAGCTCCTACGAGCAGTACTTC. It yields the protein CASSLDGSSYEQYF.

This clone was detected only once. This rearrangement joins TRBV27 to TRBJ2-4; TRBD2 matches at 8 bases. Germline CDR1 is MNHEY and CDR2 is SMNVEV (reference sequence). V trimming: 6 bases; J trimming: 7 bases; junction bases outside the gene matches: 5. The CDR3 extends over 13 amino acids. The CDR3 loop reads CASSRPGGNIQYF. The CDR3 DNA is TGTGCCAGCAGCCGCCCGGGGGGGAACATTCAGTACTTC.

The rearrangement joins TRBV25-1 to TRBJ1-1, with unresolved D. V was shortened by 6 bases and J by 0 bases, with 17 bases between the two germline ends. Germline CDR1 MGHDK, CDR2 SYGVNS. This CDR3 is 16 amino acids long. As DNA, the CDR3 is TGTGCCAGCAGCGCCACGGGAACCTTCATGAACACTGAAGCTTTCTTT. Protein product: CASSATGTFMNTEAFF.

This clone was seen a few times. DNA of the CDR3: TGTGCCAGTAGTATCCGGGCAGGGGGGTCGTACACTGAAGCTTTCTTT. Protein: CASSIRAGGSYTEAFF. The chain uses TRBV19 and TRBJ1-1; 7 bases align to TRBD1. The CDR3 runs to 16 residues. After removal of 3 bases from V and 3 bases from J, the junction contained 10 bases not matched to a gene. Germline lookup yields CDR1 LNHDA and CDR2 SQIVND (reference sequence).